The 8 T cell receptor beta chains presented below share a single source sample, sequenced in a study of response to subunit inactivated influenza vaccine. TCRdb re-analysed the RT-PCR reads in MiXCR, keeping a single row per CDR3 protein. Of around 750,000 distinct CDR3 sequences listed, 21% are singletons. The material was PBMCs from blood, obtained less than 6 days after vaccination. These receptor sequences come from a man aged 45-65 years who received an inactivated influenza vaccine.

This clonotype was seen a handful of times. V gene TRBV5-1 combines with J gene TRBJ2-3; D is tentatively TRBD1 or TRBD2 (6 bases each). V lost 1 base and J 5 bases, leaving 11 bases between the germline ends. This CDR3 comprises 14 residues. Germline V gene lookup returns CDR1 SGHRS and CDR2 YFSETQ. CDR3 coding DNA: TGCGCCAGCAGCTTGAACAGGGAGGAAGATACGCAGTATTTT. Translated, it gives CASSLNREEDTQYF.

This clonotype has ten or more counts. The CDR3 bases are TGCAGTGCGGAGGCGGGGGGCCAATACAATGAGCAGTTCTTC. Its protein is CSAEAGGQYNEQFF. The V gene is TRBV20-1, the J gene TRBJ2-1; 8 nucleotides agree with TRBD2. Germline values: CDR1 DFQATT, CDR2 SNEGSKA (reference sequence). The CDR3 contains 14 residues. V lost 6 bases and J lost 4; bases outside the gene matches: 8.

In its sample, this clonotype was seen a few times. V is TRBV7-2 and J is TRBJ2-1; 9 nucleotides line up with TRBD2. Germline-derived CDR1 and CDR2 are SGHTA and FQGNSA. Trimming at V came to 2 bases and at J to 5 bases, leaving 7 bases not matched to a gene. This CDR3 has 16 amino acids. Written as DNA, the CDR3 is TGTGCCAGCAGCTTAATGGGACTAGCTATGAACAATGAGCAGTTCTTC. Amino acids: CASSLMGLAMNNEQFF.

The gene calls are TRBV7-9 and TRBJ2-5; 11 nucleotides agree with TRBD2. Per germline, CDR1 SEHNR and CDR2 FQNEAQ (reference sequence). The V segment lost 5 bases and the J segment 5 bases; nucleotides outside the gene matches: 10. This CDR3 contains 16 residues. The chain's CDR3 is CASSPGLAGMTETQYF. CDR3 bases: TGTGCCAGCAGCCCTGGACTAGCGGGCATGACGGAGACCCAGTACTTC.

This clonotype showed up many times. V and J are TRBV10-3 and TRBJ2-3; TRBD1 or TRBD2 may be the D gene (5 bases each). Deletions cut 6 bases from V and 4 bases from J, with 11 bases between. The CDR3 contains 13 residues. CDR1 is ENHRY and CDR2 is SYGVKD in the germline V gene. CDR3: CAISGASADTQYF. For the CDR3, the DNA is TGTGCCATCAGCGGGGCTAGTGCAGATACGCAGTATTTT.

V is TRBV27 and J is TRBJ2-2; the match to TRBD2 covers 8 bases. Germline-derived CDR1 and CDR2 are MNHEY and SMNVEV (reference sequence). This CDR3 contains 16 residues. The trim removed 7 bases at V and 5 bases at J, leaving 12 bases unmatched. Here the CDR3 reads CASTLDAGGVTGELFF. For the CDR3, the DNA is TGTGCCAGCACCCTTGATGCGGGGGGAGTTACCGGGGAGCTGTTTTTT.

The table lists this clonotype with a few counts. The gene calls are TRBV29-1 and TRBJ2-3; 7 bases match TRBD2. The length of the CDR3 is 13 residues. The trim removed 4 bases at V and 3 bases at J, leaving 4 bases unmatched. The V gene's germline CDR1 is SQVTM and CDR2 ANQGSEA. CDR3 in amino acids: CSVASGVTDTQYF. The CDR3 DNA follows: TGCAGCGTTGCCAGCGGGGTAACAGATACGCAGTATTTT.

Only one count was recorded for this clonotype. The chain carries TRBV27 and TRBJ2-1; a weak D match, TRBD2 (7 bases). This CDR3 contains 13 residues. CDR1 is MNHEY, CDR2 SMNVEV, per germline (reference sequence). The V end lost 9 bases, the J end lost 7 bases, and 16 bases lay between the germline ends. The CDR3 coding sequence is TGTGCCAGTTACGGGGGGCCCTGGAATGAGCAGTTCTTC. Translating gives CASYGGPWNEQFF.